These 25 T cell receptor beta chains share one sample of origin, sequenced in a study of response to subunit inactivated influenza vaccine. Via MiXCR, TCRdb re-called the RT-PCR reads, giving one row per CDR3 protein. The sample carries a few hundred thousand distinct CDR3 sequences, 14% recorded once. Here the sequenced sample was PBMCs from blood, taken 12 days after vaccination. The receptors stem from a man aged 50-60 years who received an inactivated influenza vaccine.

This clonotype was observed a few times. The rearrangement joins TRBV29-1 to TRBJ2-4; D is perhaps TRBD2 (6 bases). This CDR3 region has 13 residues. Germline V gene sequence: CDR1 SQVTM, CDR2 ANQGSEA. The V end lost 6 bases, the J end lost 6 bases, and 15 bases lay between the germline ends. The DNA of the CDR3 is TGCAGCGTGGAGGGAATCATGGGAAACATTCAGTACTTC. It translates to CSVEGIMGNIQYF.

This clonotype appeared many times. V usage is TRBV6-1 and J usage is TRBJ2-1; perhaps TRBD2 as D (5 bases). The CDR3 is 16 residues long. Looked up from germline, CDR1 is MNHNS and CDR2 is SASEGT. V lost 6 bases and J 2 bases, leaving 17 bases between the germline ends. The CDR3 protein is CASSHRGWWTYNEQFF. CDR3 sequence (DNA): TGTGCCAGCAGCCACCGGGGTTGGTGGACCTACAATGAGCAGTTCTTC.

This clonotype was picked up a small number of times. The rearrangement links TRBV20-1 to TRBJ2-3; 11 bases are a match to TRBD2. Germline values: CDR1 DFQATT, CDR2 SNEGSKA (reference sequence). V was clipped by 1 base and J by 5 bases; unmatched bases: 8. CDR3 length: 16 amino acids. The CDR3 sequence: CSARVIAGGPVDTQYF. The CDR3 nucleotides read TGCAGTGCTAGAGTCATAGCGGGGGGGCCGGTAGATACGCAGTATTTT.

This clonotype was picked up many times. The chain is built from TRBV20-1 and TRBJ1-2; D ambiguous. The CDR3 has 13 amino acids. Germline V gene sequence: CDR1 DFQATT, CDR2 SNEGSKA (reference sequence). Trimming stripped 1 base from V and 8 bases from J, with 14 bases between. The CDR3 region is CSARGVIGRGYTF. CDR3 DNA sequence: TGCAGTGCTAGAGGGGTCATCGGTAGGGGCTACACCTTC.

The sample holds a few counts of this clonotype. The J gene is TRBJ2-5, the V gene TRBV29-1, with D maybe TRBD1 (6 bases). CDR1 is SQVTM and CDR2 is ANQGSEA in the germline V gene. The CDR3 runs 12 residues. V shed 5 bases and J shed 5 bases, with 12 bases lying between them. Written as DNA, the CDR3 is TGCAGCGTTACCTCTCAGGGGGAGACCCAGTACTTC. It translates to CSVTSQGETQYF. Filled out from reference TRBV29-1 and TRBJ2-5, the complete variable domain reads SAVISQKPSRDICQRGTSLTIQCQVDSQVTMMFWYRQQPGQSLTLIATANQGSEATYESGFVIDKFPISRPNLTFSTLTVSNMSPEDSSIYLCSVTSQGETQYFGPGTRLLVL.

This clonotype has a handful of counts. This chain links TRBV20-1 with TRBJ1-5; TRBD1 matches at 7 bases. The CDR3 runs to 16 residues. V lost 2 bases, J lost 3 bases, and 10 bases stayed unmatched. The germline V gene encodes CDR1 DFQATT and CDR2 SNEGSKA (reference sequence). DNA of the CDR3: TGCAGTGCTAGATCCCCCTATACAGGGGACAATCAGCCCCAGCATTTT. Amino acid sequence: CSARSPYTGDNQPQHF.

The chain couples TRBV6-1 to TRBJ2-7; 15 nucleotides agree with TRBD2. V trimming: 4 bases; J trimming: 5 bases; junction bases outside the gene matches: 9. Germline CDR1 and CDR2: MNHNS and SASEGT. The CDR3 length is 17 residues. The DNA of the CDR3 is TGTGCCAGCAGTGGGACTAGCGGGGGGGCCATGTTCCACGAGCAGTACTTC. This codes for CASSGTSGGAMFHEQYF.

This clonotype was seen only a few times. The rearrangement links TRBV2 to TRBJ2-2; D could derive from TRBD1 or TRBD2 (5 bases each). This CDR3 has 11 amino acids. Germline V lookup: CDR1 SNHLY, CDR2 FYNNEI. CDR3 amino acids: CAGANTGELFF. For the CDR3, the DNA is TGTGCGGGGGCGAACACCGGGGAGCTGTTTTTT.

The gene calls are TRBV14 and TRBJ2-3; D is unresolved. The germline V gene has CDR1 SGHDN and CDR2 FVKESK. V shed 1 base and J shed 1 base, with 9 bases lying between them. The CDR3 extends over 15 amino acids. In DNA, the CDR3 is TGTGCCAGCAGCCAAGCCATCGCCCGCACAGATACGCAGTATTTT. It yields the protein CASSQAIARTDTQYF.

This sequence joins TRBV3-1 and TRBJ1-1; 12 nucleotides agree with TRBD1. The V and J ends lost 5 bases and 6 bases, in that order; junction bases with no gene match: 4. CDR1 and CDR2 from the germline V gene are LGHDT and YNNKEL (reference sequence). This CDR3 has 14 amino acids. The CDR3 protein is CASSSGQGAAEAFF. CDR3 bases: TGTGCCAGCAGCTCGGGACAGGGGGCCGCTGAAGCTTTCTTT.

This clonotype was seen a handful of times. The chain recombines TRBV24-1 with TRBJ1-1, with 8 bases matching TRBD1. The CDR3 spans 18 residues. The V gene end was trimmed by 3 bases and the J gene end by 1 base; junction bases not matched to a gene: 12. In germline, CDR1 is KGHDR, CDR2 SFDVKD. The CDR3 coding sequence is TGTGCCACCAGTGATCCAGCCATCCGGGACAGGCCGAACACTGAAGCTTTCTTT. Translated, it gives CATSDPAIRDRPNTEAFF.

This clonotype was found a few times. The chain uses TRBV20-1 and TRBJ2-1, with D hard to call. V lost 0 bases to trimming and J lost 5 bases, with 17 bases between them. The CDR3 is 16 residues long. CDR1 DFQATT and CDR2 SNEGSKA come from the germline V gene (reference sequence). The CDR3 here is CSARDWRLGRNNEQFF. The CDR3 DNA is TGCAGTGCTAGAGATTGGCGTCTCGGCAGGAACAATGAGCAGTTCTTC.

V is TRBV9 and J is TRBJ2-5, with 8 bases lining up with TRBD1. Germline V gives CDR1 SGDLS, CDR2 YYNGEE. With 0 bases clipped from V and 4 bases from J, the junction kept 5 bases outside the gene matches. The CDR3 covers 15 residues. CDR3 DNA sequence: TGTGCCAGCAGCGTAGATGGACAGGGAGGAGAGACCCAGTACTTC. Encoded protein: CASSVDGQGGETQYF.

The chain uses TRBV20-1 and TRBJ1-2, with 7 bases that match TRBD1. This CDR3 has 12 amino acids. Per germline, CDR1 DFQATT and CDR2 SNEGSKA (reference sequence). The chain's CDR3 is CRGTDNNYGYTF. CDR3 coding DNA: TGCAGGGGGACAGATAATAACTATGGCTACACCTTC.

The sample holds many counts of this clonotype. The chain carries TRBV3-1 and TRBJ2-7, with 13 bases that match TRBD2. Per germline, CDR1 LGHDT and CDR2 YNNKEL (reference sequence). Trimming removed 0 bases from V and 6 bases from J; junction bases left unmatched: 5. The CDR3 runs 16 residues. Here the CDR3 reads CASSQDPLAGGREQYF. The CDR3 bases are TGTGCCAGCAGCCAAGATCCACTAGCGGGGGGGCGCGAGCAGTACTTC.

This clonotype was seen a few times. The chain is built from TRBV4-1 and TRBJ2-2; tentative D call: TRBD1 (6 bases). This CDR3 spans 16 amino acids. The V and J ends lost 4 bases and 5 bases respectively, with 17 bases between them. Germline assignment: CDR1 MGHRA and CDR2 YSYEKL. The CDR3 loop is CASSLRGTEGTGELFF. CDR3 nucleotide sequence: TGCGCCAGCAGCCTTAGGGGGACCGAGGGTACCGGGGAGCTGTTTTTT.

This clonotype was seen more than once but under ten times. This chain connects TRBV11-2 to TRBJ1-1, with D perhaps TRBD1 (6 bases). The germline V and J ends were trimmed by 0 bases and 1 base, with 9 bases remaining between them. Per germline, CDR1 SGHAT and CDR2 FQNNGV. This CDR3 is built from 15 residues. CDR3 sequence: CASSLDQGRNTEAFF. The CDR3 DNA is TGTGCCAGCAGCTTAGACCAGGGGAGGAACACTGAAGCTTTCTTT.

This clonotype showed up many times. The rearrangement uses TRBV7-2 and TRBJ2-7; TRBD1 matches at 9 bases. The CDR3 extends over 16 amino acids. Germline V gene sequence: CDR1 SGHTA, CDR2 FQGNSA. With V trimmed by 5 bases and J by 2 bases, 10 bases remained unmatched. CDR3 loop: CASSPLIGQGTYEQYF. CDR3 coding DNA: TGTGCCAGCAGCCCCCTTATCGGACAGGGGACCTACGAGCAGTACTTC.

This clonotype was seen a handful of times. This chain connects TRBV2 to TRBJ2-7; D ambiguous. V gave up 2 bases and J gave up 2 bases, with 10 bases separating them. Germline V gene data show CDR1 as SNHLY and CDR2 as FYNNEI. This CDR3 contains 14 residues. CDR3 in DNA: TGTGCCAGCAGTGAAATATTAGTTACCTACGAGCAGTACTTC. Its translation is CASSEILVTYEQYF. Together with reference TRBV2 and TRBJ2-7, the CDR3 gives the full variable domain: EPEVTQTPSHQVTQMGQEVILRCVPISNHLYFYWYRQILGQKVEFLVSFYNNEISEKSEIFDDQFSVERPDGSNFTLKIRSTKLEDSAMYFCASSEILVTYEQYFGPGTRLTVT.

V usage is TRBV7-9 and J usage is TRBJ2-7; D is undetermined. In germline, CDR1 is SEHNR, CDR2 FQNEAQ (reference sequence). The CDR3 sequence is 15 residues long. The V and J ends lost 4 bases and 2 bases respectively, with 15 bases between them. The DNA for the CDR3 is TGTGCCAGCAGCTCGATAGGTGAAAATACCTACGAGCAGTACTTC. Amino acid sequence: CASSSIGENTYEQYF.

This sequence joins TRBV28 and TRBJ2-7; D is possibly TRBD1 or TRBD2 (5 bases each). The ends were cut back, 3 bases at V and 0 bases at J, with 9 bases in the middle. CDR3 length: 14 amino acids. CDR1 and CDR2 (germline): MDHEN, SYDVKM. The CDR3 DNA reads as TGTGCCAGCAGTTTGAGGGGCGTCTCCTACGAGCAGTACTTC. Translating it yields CASSLRGVSYEQYF.

The chain recombines TRBV6-1 with TRBJ2-5, with a weak D call TRBD1 (6 bases). The V gene's germline CDR1 is MNHNS and CDR2 SASEGT. The CDR3 contains 16 residues. V lost 5 bases, J lost 0 bases, and 16 bases lay in between. CDR3 sequence: CASSPEQGWDQETQYF. The CDR3 DNA follows: TGTGCCAGCAGTCCTGAACAGGGATGGGACCAAGAGACCCAGTACTTC.

The rearrangement uses TRBV7-9 and TRBJ2-3; D may be TRBD2 (7 bases). Germline V gene sequence: CDR1 SEHNR, CDR2 FQNEAQ (reference sequence). CDR3 length: 15 amino acids. Trimming pared 5 bases from V and 2 bases from J, leaving 14 bases between. CDR3 sequence (DNA): TGTGCCAGCAGCCCCAGGGAGGGGGTCACAGATACGCAGTATTTT. Amino acid sequence: CASSPREGVTDTQYF.

This clonotype has ten or more counts. The chain recombines TRBV28 with TRBJ1-1; D unclear. In germline, CDR1 is MDHEN, CDR2 SYDVKM. Trimming left V 2 bases short and J 0 bases short, with 13 bases between. CDR3 length: 16 residues. This chain's CDR3 is CASSLRWGKMNTEAFF. CDR3 nucleotide sequence: TGTGCCAGCAGTTTACGATGGGGAAAGATGAACACTGAAGCTTTCTTT.

This clonotype has more than one count but fewer than ten. The rearrangement joins TRBV7-2 to TRBJ2-1, with 11 bases fitting TRBD2. The CDR3 sequence is 15 residues long. In germline, CDR1 is SGHTA, CDR2 FQGNSA. The V gene end was trimmed by 5 bases and the J gene end by 6 bases; junction bases not matched to a gene: 6. CDR3 bases: TGTGCCAGCAGCGCAACTAGCGGGAGTGGCAATGAGCAGTTCTTC. The encoded protein is CASSATSGSGNEQFF.